The sequence of this T cell receptor beta chain was determined in a study of response to subunit inactivated influenza vaccine. This clonotype was seen only a few times. The CDR3 is 16 residues long. V lost 7 bases and J 1 base, leaving 18 bases between the germline ends. The germline V gene encodes CDR1 SGHVS and CDR2 FQNEAQ. TCRdb called the RT-PCR reads again in MiXCR, with one record for every CDR3 protein. The sample has hundreds of thousands of distinct CDR3 sequences; roughly 10% are singletons. The same data also went into a second study, on T cells expressing NK-cell markers. That report notes: In generating TCR beta cDNA, 5'RACE template switching with UMIs was used.

Sequenced material: PBMCs from blood, taken on the day of vaccination. The clonotype was recovered from a man aged 45 to 65 who received an inactivated influenza vaccine. The chain employs TRBV7-8 and TRBJ2-3; D may be TRBD2 (5 bases). The CDR3 region has the DNA TGTGCCAGCAACCCCAGTCGCGGGCTTGGCACAGATACGCAGTATTTT. It specifies CASNPSRGLGTDTQYF.